These 16 T cell receptor beta chains originate from one sample sequenced in a study of cytomegalovirus exposure and HLA in healthy donors. With 60 Vbeta and 13 Jbeta primers, the PCR was carried out. TCRdb keeps only in-frame clones here, not all; method: immunoSEQ multiplex PCR. Of 200,000 or so clones listed, almost 80% are singletons. What was sequenced was PBMCs. These receptors were taken from a man aged 18-30 years in good health and CMV-seronegative.

This clone was seen just once. The genes are TRBV13 and TRBJ2-2; 8 positions agree with TRBD1. V shed 1 base and J 7 bases; nucleotides not matched to a gene: 8. The CDR3 spans 16 residues. Germline CDR1 and CDR2: PRHDT and FYEKMQ (reference sequence). CDR3 loop: CASSLAQGAPGGELFF. CDR3 DNA: TGTGCCAGCAGCTTAGCCCAGGGGGCGCCGGGCGGGGAGCTGTTTTTT.

J is TRBJ2-3 and V is TRBV20-1; D not certain. The CDR3 is 11 amino acids. V lost 3 bases, J lost 4 bases, and 5 bases lay in between. CDR1 and CDR2 from the germline V gene are DFQATT and SNEGSKA (reference sequence). In nucleotides, the CDR3 is TGCAGTGCTAGTCATTCAGATACGCAGTATTTT. Translation: CSASHSDTQYF.

The genes are TRBV5-1 and TRBJ2-4, with D possibly TRBD1 on 6 matching bases. The CDR3 contains 15 residues. V shed 0 bases and J shed 5 bases, with 12 bases lying between them. CDR1 is SGHRS and CDR2 is YFSETQ in the germline V gene. The CDR3 region has the DNA TGCGCCAGCAGCTTGGTTGGGGGCTCTGAAAACATTCAGTACTTC. Protein: CASSLVGGSENIQYF.

This chain links TRBV9 with TRBJ2-3; unclear D gene. CDR1 and CDR2 (germline): SGDLS, YYNGEE. Trimming stripped 4 bases from V and 0 bases from J, with 6 bases between. The CDR3 extends over 13 amino acids. Here the CDR3 reads CASSIASTDTQYF. The DNA for the CDR3 is TGTGCCAGCAGCATAGCTAGCACAGATACGCAGTATTTT.

V gene TRBV5-1 combines with J gene TRBJ1-6; D might be TRBD1 (6 bases). The V end was cut by 0 bases, the J end by 1 base, with 14 bases between. From germline, CDR1 is SGHRS and CDR2 YFSETQ. CDR3 length: 18 amino acids. The CDR3 nucleotides are TGCGCCAGCAGCTTGGCCTCAGGGGCGTCATCCTATAATTCACCCCTCCACTTT. Protein: CASSLASGASSYNSPLHF.

Worth noting for this clone: An end of the junction differs from the germline gene, which may be a read error. The chain has TRBV7-2 and TRBJ1-1; the D gene is possibly TRBD1 (5 bases). Germline CDR1 is SGHTA and CDR2 is FQGNSA. The CDR3 covers 16 residues. CDR3 bases: TGTGCCAGCACCTTAGGGGTAGACAGAAGGAACACTGAAGCTTTCTTT. This gives the protein CASTLGVDRRNTEAFF.

This chain connects TRBV30 to TRBJ2-7; possibly TRBD1 for D (6 bases). Germline loops: CDR1 GTSNPN, CDR2 SVGIG (reference sequence). V was shortened by 7 bases and J by 5 bases, with 12 bases between the two germline ends. The CDR3 runs 11 residues. CDR3 sequence: CASTGFDEQYF. For the CDR3, the DNA is TGTGCCTCCACAGGGTTCGACGAGCAGTACTTC.

In its sample, this clone was seen a few times. The junction departs from the called germline gene at one end, perhaps through a read error. The chain links TRBV7-7 to TRBJ2-3; 10 nucleotides match TRBD2. The CDR3 is 15 residues long. Germline V gene data show CDR1 as SSHAT and CDR2 as FNYEAQ (reference sequence). In DNA, the CDR3 is TGTGCTAGCAGCCCGAGCGGGGGGGTGACAGATACGCAGTATTTT. As protein: CASSPSGGVTDTQYF.

The genes are TRBV7-8 and TRBJ1-5; a weak D match, TRBD1 (6 bases). V lost 5 bases and J 6 bases, leaving 14 bases between the germline ends. This CDR3 spans 14 amino acids. CDR1 SGHVS and CDR2 FQNEAQ come from the germline V gene. The CDR3, as DNA: TGTGCCAGCAGCCCGGGACACCTTTCTCAGCCCCAGCATTTT. Translation: CASSPGHLSQPQHF.

The gene calls are TRBV2 and TRBJ2-1, with D tentatively TRBD2 (5 bases). There are 12 residues in the CDR3. Looked up from germline, CDR1 is SNHLY and CDR2 is FYNNEI. V gave up 7 bases and J gave up 7 bases, with 11 bases separating them. CDR3 bases: TGTGCCAGCAACGGAGAGGGAAATGAGCAGTTCTTC. Translated, it gives CASNGEGNEQFF.

The chain recombines TRBV6-1 with TRBJ2-7; possibly TRBD2 for D (6 bases). The CDR3 extends over 14 amino acids. Trimming cost V 3 bases and J 4 bases, with 13 bases left between them. CDR1 and CDR2 (germline): MNHNS, SASEGT. In DNA form, the CDR3 reads TGTGCCAGCAGTGAGGCGGGGAGTGGGTACGAGCAGTACTTC. Translated, it gives CASSEAGSGYEQYF.

The V and J genes are TRBV19 and TRBJ2-7, with D perhaps TRBD2 (5 bases). The V and J ends lost 7 bases and 7 bases respectively, with 20 bases between them. Germline CDR1 is LNHDA and CDR2 is SQIVND (reference sequence). The CDR3 extends over 14 amino acids. CDR3 in amino acids: CASTTLLRPGEQYF. CDR3 nucleotide sequence: TGTGCCAGTACCACCTTACTACGTCCGGGGGAGCAGTACTTC.

The J gene is TRBJ1-1, the V gene TRBV7-3; no clear D gene. The CDR3 is 13 residues long. Germline V gene data show CDR1 as SGHTA and CDR2 as FQGTGA. Trimming took off 8 bases at V and 3 bases at J, with 13 bases between the two ends. DNA of the CDR3: TGTGCCAGCGCGTTGGCGGGTGACACTGAAGCTTTCTTT. Protein: CASALAGDTEAFF.

This clone was counted a single time. The V gene is TRBV6-1, the J gene TRBJ1-5; TRBD1 aligns across 8 bases. CDR3 size: 15 residues. The V gene end was trimmed by 6 bases and the J gene end by 6 bases; junction bases not matched to a gene: 10. CDR1 MNHNS and CDR2 SASEGT come from the germline V gene. CDR3 amino acids: CASRGQGALGQPQHF. The CDR3 DNA sequence: TGTGCCAGCAGGGGTCAGGGGGCTCTGGGTCAGCCCCAGCATTTT.

This sequence joins TRBV5-1 and TRBJ2-1, with TRBD2 identical over 9 bases. The CDR3 is 14 amino acids. Germline V lookup: CDR1 SGHRS, CDR2 YFSETQ. J lost 7 bases, V lost 4 bases, and 6 bases had no gene match. The CDR3 spells CASSVRLAVNEQFF. The CDR3 region has the DNA TGCGCCAGCAGCGTAAGACTAGCGGTTAATGAGCAGTTCTTC.

The rearrangement links TRBV6-1 to TRBJ2-1; possibly TRBD1 for D (6 bases). Trimming took off 6 bases at V and 4 bases at J, with 16 bases between the two ends. CDR1 and CDR2 from the germline V gene are MNHNS and SASEGT. The CDR3 spans 15 residues. The CDR3 DNA reads TGTGCCAGCAGGCTACAGGGTCCCATTTACAATGAGCAGTTCTTC. Translated: CASRLQGPIYNEQFF.